The 10 T cell receptor beta chains below were found in one sample sequenced in a study of identical twins. TCRdb re-called the 5' RACE reads through MiXCR, storing one row per CDR3 protein. This sample has about 810,000 distinct CDR3 sequences, with more than 9% found just once. This sample also belongs to another study, concerning yellow fever vaccine responses in identical twins.

The material sequenced was PBMCs. Receptors originate from a woman aged 18-35 years in good health.

This clonotype was picked up a small number of times. This chain links TRBV5-1 with TRBJ2-3; D possibly corresponds to TRBD1 (6 bases). The CDR3 runs 17 residues. Trimming took off 4 bases at V and 0 bases at J, with 18 bases between the two ends. CDR1 SGHRS and CDR2 YFSETQ come from the germline V gene. In nucleotides, the CDR3 is TGCGCCAGCAGCGTGGGGCCGACAGGATCCAGCACAGATACGCAGTATTTT. It yields the protein CASSVGPTGSSTDTQYF.

The genes are TRBV28 and TRBJ1-1; a weak D match, TRBD1 (5 bases). The CDR3 runs 14 residues. Trimming took 2 bases from V and 8 from J, leaving 15 bases between them. Germline loops: CDR1 MDHEN, CDR2 SYDVKM. DNA for the CDR3: TGTGCCAGCAGTTTAACAGCGGGGGTGAAGGAAGCTTTCTTT. It is translated as CASSLTAGVKEAFF.

This chain uses TRBV5-1 with TRBJ2-2; D is possibly TRBD1 (6 bases). The CDR3 covers 14 residues. Germline V CDR1 and CDR2: SGHRS, YFSETQ. V gave up 8 bases and J gave up 4 bases, with 15 bases separating them. The CDR3: CASEGGIGTGELFF. DNA for the CDR3: TGCGCCAGTGAAGGGGGAATTGGCACCGGGGAGCTGTTTTTT.

This chain connects TRBV5-5 to TRBJ2-5; 7 bases are shared with TRBD1. Trimming removed 7 bases from V and 5 bases from J; junction bases left unmatched: 8. Germline CDR1 is SGHKS and CDR2 is YYEKEE (reference sequence). The CDR3 consists of 13 residues. DNA of the CDR3: TGTGCCAGCGGCACAGGGGCCTGGGAGACCCAGTACTTC. The encoded protein is CASGTGAWETQYF.

Only a few counts were recorded for this clonotype. The CDR3 coding sequence is TGTGCCAGCAGAATAGCGGGAGGGCCGTTGACCGAGCAGTACTTC. As protein: CASRIAGGPLTEQYF. This sequence joins TRBV12-3 or TRBV12-4 and TRBJ2-7; 11 nucleotides match TRBD2. V gave up 6 bases and J gave up 6 bases; unmatched junction bases: 10. The CDR3 covers 15 residues.

This clonotype occurred a few times. The chain combines TRBV11-2 with TRBJ1-4; 8 positions agree with TRBD1. Germline CDR1 reads SGHAT; CDR2 reads FQNNGV. This CDR3 contains 13 residues. Trimming cost V 5 bases and J 8 bases; bases outside gene matches: 4. CDR3 DNA sequence: TGTGCCAGCAGCACCGGACAGGGAGAAAAACTGTTTTTT. Translated: CASSTGQGEKLFF.

There are a few counts of this clonotype. The rearrangement uses TRBV5-1 and TRBJ2-1, with D possibly TRBD2 on 6 matching bases. Germline CDR1 and CDR2: SGHRS and YFSETQ. The CDR3 covers 18 residues. Trimming took 1 base from V and 6 from J, leaving 23 bases between them. This chain's CDR3 is CASSLSPAALFGGNEQFF. As DNA, the CDR3 is TGCGCCAGCAGCTTGAGCCCGGCCGCACTGTTCGGGGGCAATGAGCAGTTCTTC.

The rearrangement joins TRBV28 to TRBJ2-5; a weak D match, TRBD1 (5 bases). This CDR3 has 15 residues. Trimming left V 6 bases short and J 1 base short, with 15 bases between. CDR1 and CDR2 (germline): MDHEN, SYDVKM. CDR3 residues: CASRMRPGFQETQYF. The CDR3, as DNA: TGTGCCAGCAGAATGAGGCCAGGGTTCCAAGAGACCCAGTACTTC. Supplemented by reference TRBV28 and TRBJ2-5, the full variable domain reads DVKVTQSSRYLVKRTGEKVFLECVQDMDHENMFWYRQDPGLGLRLIYFSYDVKMKEKGDIPEGYSVSREKKERFSLILESASTNQTSMYLCASRMRPGFQETQYFGPGTRLLVL.

This clonotype appeared a few times. The rearrangement uses TRBV6-4 and TRBJ2-2; D is unclear. Deletions cut 2 bases from V and 6 bases from J, with 13 bases between. Per germline, CDR1 MRHNA and CDR2 SNTAGT. This CDR3 contains 15 residues. For the CDR3, the DNA is TGTGCCAGCAGTGACGGCGTCGGTGGGTCCGGGGAGCTGTTTTTT. Amino acids: CASSDGVGGSGELFF.

Of note for this clonotype: A single base separates this from a much larger clone, so it may be a read error. This chain joins TRBV12-3 or TRBV12-4 and TRBJ2-3; D unclear. The ends were cut back, 6 bases at V and 7 bases at J, with 8 bases in the middle. CDR3 length: 11 amino acids. CDR3 nucleotide sequence: TGTGCCAGCAGCAACAGAAATACGCAGTATTTT. Translated: CASSNRNTQYF.